This TCR beta chain came from a study of control samples from healthy donors and cancer patients. V shed 7 bases and J shed 6 bases, with 12 bases lying between them. The CDR3 runs 13 residues. Germline CDR1 is MDHEN and CDR2 is SYDVKM. TCRdb keeps only in-frame clones here, not all; method: immunoSEQ multiplex PCR. The table shows some 150,000 clones, with 91% occurring only once. The chain couples TRBV28 to TRBJ1-4; possible D gene TRBD1, 5 bases. Material: blood. The clonotype comes from a man aged 25 to 45 in good health. Here the CDR3 reads CASNWGNDEKLFF. The CDR3 DNA follows: TGTGCCAGCAATTGGGGGAATGATGAAAAACTGTTTTTT. The entire variable domain, with the rest obtained from reference TRBV28 and TRBJ1-4, is as follows: DVKVTQSSRYLVKRTGEKVFLECVQDMDHENMFWYRQDPGLGLRLIYFSYDVKMKEKGDIPEGYSVSREKKERFSLILESASTNQTSMYLCASNWGNDEKLFFGSGTQLSVL.